Listed below are T cell receptor beta chains from one sample, sequenced in a study of blood T cell repertoires in COVID-19. Sequenced by immunoSEQ multiplex PCR; TCRdb stores in-frame clones only, minus some. The data hold roughly 140,000 clones, with approximately 86% observed a single time. Source material: peripheral blood. These receptors originate from a man between 65 and 85 years old with acute or convalescent COVID-19. Both conserved end residues are part of each CDR3.

v_call	j_call	cdr3_aa
TRBV28	TRBJ1-1	CASRLTRVYGMNTEAFF
TRBV10-3	TRBJ2-1	CAISGQREGRNEQFF
TRBV28	TRBJ1-5	CASSADRNQPQHF
TRBV28	TRBJ1-1	CASSLDRGTEAFF
TRBV7-9	TRBJ2-7	CASSLTSGSSYEQYF
TRBV7-2	TRBJ1-3	CASSLIVTGGNTIYF
TRBV28	TRBJ2-1	CASESARRNNEQFF
TRBV19	TRBJ1-1	CASTRTGGITEAFF
TRBV12-5	TRBJ2-5	CASGLDTQETQYF
TRBV9	TRBJ1-1	CASSGLPQENTEAFF
TRBV19	TRBJ2-5	CASSIAGTSGSVETQYF
TRBV5-1	TRBJ2-1	CASSFGTPSYNEQFF
TRBV6-1	TRBJ1-1	CASSELGQLNTEAFF
TRBV28	TRBJ1-1	CASSRGQGLRNTEAFF
TRBV19	TRBJ1-1	CASRTGTGNTEAFF
TRBV7-2	TRBJ1-4	CASSFQTGSEKLFF
TRBV11-3	TRBJ2-6	CASSYGRSSGANVLTF
TRBV9	TRBJ2-1	CASSVEFAGYNEQFF
TRBV6-1	TRBJ1-2	CASSERQVGLYGYTF
TRBV7-3	TRBJ2-1	CASSPLGGASGHNEQFF
TRBV6-1	TRBJ2-2	CASSEASLAGRAGELFF
TRBV28	TRBJ2-7	CASGGLGQGFSEQYF
TRBV5-1	TRBJ2-2	CASSLIGTSGETGELFF
TRBV7-3	TRBJ2-3	CASSFRGTDTQYF
TRBV19	TRBJ2-7	CASSSPRGRRYEQYF
TRBV27	TRBJ1-4	CASSPRLSTNEKLFF
TRBV29-1	TRBJ2-5	CSAGRTGAVEETQYF
TRBV6-2/TRBV6-3	TRBJ1-2	CASSRHRDSYGYTF
TRBV28	TRBJ2-5	CASSFRTGGASGRRETQYF
TRBV27	TRBJ2-2	CASSSLQGNTGELFF
TRBV4-3	TRBJ2-2	CASSPRLAGTNTGELFF
TRBV27	TRBJ2-1	CASSLTGYNEQFF
TRBV10-2	TRBJ2-7	CASSEGYTYEQYF
TRBV28	TRBJ2-2	CASSFPRTSGIKNTGELFF
TRBV10-3	TRBJ2-7	CAIRGTGTSYEQYF
TRBV10-3	TRBJ2-7	CAISESTGREQYF
TRBV11-2	TRBJ2-3	CASSLPLGADTQYF
TRBV6-2/TRBV6-3	TRBJ2-3	CASSRDYSDTQYF
TRBV3-1/TRBV3-2	TRBJ2-1	CASSPPSYEQFF
TRBV4-3	TRBJ2-4	CASSQAVTGGAKNIQYF
TRBV5-1	TRBJ1-1	CASTLDRGMNTEAFF
TRBV18	TRBJ1-1	CASSQTTGNTEAFF
TRBV29-1	TRBJ1-2	CSVEDGGTTTF
TRBV29-1	TRBJ2-1	CSVEPGRVYNEQFF